This entry lists 18 T cell receptor beta chains sequenced from one sample in a study of blood T cell repertoires in COVID-19. Assay used: immunoSEQ multiplex PCR; TCRdb lists only in-frame clones, some missing. The sample records over 90,000 clones, roughly nine tenths being singletons. The sequencing sample was made of peripheral blood. These receptors came from a woman over 75 in a cohort sampled during active COVID-19.

The sample holds one count of this clone. The chain combines TRBV6-1 with TRBJ2-3; 8 bases agree with TRBD2. Germline-derived CDR1 and CDR2 are MNHNS and SASEGT. This CDR3 comprises 17 residues. Losses at the gene ends were 3 bases for V and 1 base for J; bases not matched to a gene: 9. CDR3 DNA: TGTGCCAGCAGTGAGAGCCGGCTAGCGGGCCGCACAGATACGCAGTATTTT. Its translation is CASSESRLAGRTDTQYF.

The gene calls are TRBV12-5 and TRBJ2-5; 9 positions agree with TRBD1. V shed 0 bases, J shed 0 bases, and the junction held 5 bases outside the gene matches. Per germline, CDR1 LGHNT and CDR2 FRNRAP. There are 17 residues in the CDR3. The CDR3 spells CASGLVAGTGYQETQYF. Here the CDR3 DNA reads TGTGCTAGTGGTTTGGTAGCCGGGACAGGGTACCAAGAGACCCAGTACTTC. The full variable domain, completed using reference TRBV12-5 and TRBJ2-5, is DARVTQTPRHKVTEMGQEVTMRCQPILGHNTVFWYRQTMMQGLELLAYFRNRAPLDDSGMPKDRFSAEMPDATLATLKIQPSEPRDSAVYFCASGLVAGTGYQETQYFGPGTRLLVL.

The chain joins TRBV6-5 to TRBJ1-2; D unresolved. The CDR3 totals 12 residues. The germline gives CDR1 MNHEY, CDR2 SVGAGI. V lost 6 bases and J 0 bases, leaving 5 bases between the germline ends. CDR3 sequence (DNA): TGTGCCAGCAGACCAGCTAACTATGGCTACACCTTC. Its protein is CASRPANYGYTF.

This clone appeared a single time. The rearrangement uses TRBV10-3 and TRBJ1-2; TRBD1 aligns across 8 bases. The germline V gene encodes CDR1 ENHRY and CDR2 SYGVKD. The CDR3 is 18 amino acids. The J segment lost 4 bases and the V segment lost 3 bases, leaving 16 bases of the junction unmatched. The CDR3 sequence: CAISDPGQGAGRGYGYTF. The DNA of the CDR3 is TGTGCCATCAGTGACCCCGGACAGGGAGCAGGCCGAGGCTATGGCTACACCTTC.

The chain recombines TRBV9 with TRBJ1-4, with D hard to call. Germline assignment: CDR1 SGDLS and CDR2 YYNGEE. The CDR3 runs to 15 residues. Trimming removed 3 bases at V and 3 bases at J, with 12 bases between. The CDR3 here is CASSGGTSANEKLFF. As DNA, the CDR3 is TGTGCCAGCAGCGGCGGTACGTCGGCTAATGAAAAACTGTTTTTT.

The rearrangement links TRBV30 to TRBJ1-5, with D uncertain. The CDR3 runs to 14 residues. V was pared by 5 bases and J by 2 bases, with 13 bases between. Per germline, CDR1 GTSNPN and CDR2 SVGIG (reference sequence). CDR3 sequence reads: CAWVPPNGNQPQHF. CDR3 nucleotides: TGTGCCTGGGTCCCCCCCAATGGCAATCAGCCCCAGCATTTT. The entire variable domain, with the rest obtained from reference TRBV30 and TRBJ1-5, is as follows: SQTIHQWPATLVQPVGSPLSLECTVEGTSNPNLYWYRQAAGRGLQLLFYSVGIGQISSEVPQNLSASRPQDRQFILSSKKLLLSDSGFYLCAWVPPNGNQPQHFGDGTRLSIL.

The chain uses TRBV5-6 and TRBJ1-4; D gene unclear. CDR1 is SGHDT, CDR2 YYEEEE, per germline. The CDR3 is made up of 13 amino acids. With 0 bases removed from V and 5 bases from J, the gap between germline ends came to 5 bases. CDR3 bases: TGTGCCAGCAGCTTGGGAGCGAATGAAAAACTGTTTTTT. Protein sequence: CASSLGANEKLFF.

The chain recombines TRBV19 with TRBJ1-1; 9 positions agree with TRBD1. CDR1 LNHDA and CDR2 SQIVND come from the germline V gene (reference sequence). V dropped 7 bases and J dropped 7; count of bases not matched to a gene: 10. CDR3 length equals 14 residues. DNA of the CDR3: TGTGCCAGTAACCTTGGACAGGGGATCGGTGAAGCTTTCTTT. The encoded protein is CASNLGQGIGEAFF.

The chain carries TRBV7-3 and TRBJ2-5; 7 nucleotides line up with TRBD2. Germline CDR1 reads SGHTA; CDR2 reads FQGTGA. V gave up 5 bases and J gave up 4 bases; unmatched junction bases: 10. This CDR3 spans 15 amino acids. This CDR3 reads CASSPTASGVETQYF. CDR3 nucleotides: TGTGCCAGCAGCCCTACCGCCAGCGGGGTAGAGACCCAGTACTTC. The entire variable domain, with the rest obtained from reference TRBV7-3 and TRBJ2-5, is as follows: GAGVSQTPSNKVTEKGKYVELRCDPISGHTALYWYRQSLGQGPEFLIYFQGTGAADDSGLPNDRFFAVRPEGSVSTLKIQRTERGDSAVYLCASSPTASGVETQYFGPGTRLLVL.

The J gene is TRBJ2-1, the V gene TRBV24-1; 8 nucleotides agree with TRBD2. The CDR3 contains 15 residues. V lost 4 bases and J lost 4; bases outside the gene matches: 5. Germline V lookup: CDR1 KGHDR, CDR2 SFDVKD. DNA for the CDR3: TGTGCCACCAGTGACCCTCTAGCGGGTTACAATGAGCAGTTCTTC. Translating gives CATSDPLAGYNEQFF.

The chain joins TRBV2 to TRBJ1-1; D remains unclear. Germline loops: CDR1 SNHLY, CDR2 FYNNEI. The CDR3 is made up of 12 amino acids. V lost 3 bases and J 8 bases, leaving 10 bases between the germline ends. The CDR3 spells CASSEREWEAFF. The CDR3 coding sequence is TGTGCCAGCAGTGAGAGGGAATGGGAAGCTTTCTTT.

The chain combines TRBV19 with TRBJ1-5, with D unresolved. V lost 3 bases and J lost 4, with 10 bases in between. Per germline, CDR1 LNHDA and CDR2 SQIVND (reference sequence). The CDR3 sequence is 14 residues long. The CDR3: CASSIRTSNQPQHF. CDR3 DNA: TGTGCCAGTAGTATTCGGACTTCTAATCAGCCCCAGCATTTT.

Turning to this clone: Other DNA sequences of this sample code for an identical CDR3. The chain has TRBV5-1 and TRBJ2-5; the D gene is possibly TRBD1 (5 bases). CDR3 length: 13 residues. Germline CDR1 reads SGHRS; CDR2 reads YFSETQ. V lost 5 bases to trimming and J lost 5 bases, with 13 bases between them. The CDR3 spells CASRGQGRETQYF. In DNA form, the CDR3 reads TGCGCCAGCAGAGGGCAGGGAAGGGAGACCCAGTACTTC.

The chain links TRBV7-6 to TRBJ1-5; D gene uncertain. Trimming pared 0 bases from V and 0 bases from J, leaving 9 bases between. The CDR3 length is 16 residues. Germline CDR1 reads SGHVS; CDR2 reads FNYEAQ. CDR3 protein: CASSLASGYSNQPQHF. CDR3 bases: TGTGCCAGCAGCTTAGCGTCGGGATATAGCAATCAGCCCCAGCATTTT. The full variable domain, with the rest looked up from reference TRBV7-6 and TRBJ1-5, is GAGVSQSPRYKVTKRGQDVALRCDPISGHVSLYWYRQALGQGPEFLTYFNYEAQQDKSGLPNDRFSAERPEGSISTLTIQRTEQRDSAMYRCASSLASGYSNQPQHFGDGTRLSIL.

This clone was seen more than once but under ten times. The chain links TRBV5-1 to TRBJ2-1; 7 positions match TRBD1. The CDR3 spans 15 residues. Germline assignment: CDR1 SGHRS and CDR2 YFSETQ. The junction had 7 bases not matched to a gene; V was cut back by 7 bases and J by 0 bases. DNA for the CDR3: TGCGCCAGCTGCAGGGGGACAGACTCCTACAATGAGCAGTTCTTC. Translation gives CASCRGTDSYNEQFF.

The V and J genes are TRBV24-1 and TRBJ2-1, with 9 bases fitting TRBD2. The CDR3 totals 17 residues. Germline trimming cut 2 bases from V and 4 bases from J; bases unmatched to any gene: 8. Germline CDR1 is KGHDR and CDR2 is SFDVKD. CDR3 sequence: CATSDSISGLAYNEQFF. The CDR3 DNA follows: TGTGCCACCAGTGATTCGATATCGGGACTAGCATACAATGAGCAGTTCTTC.

The J gene is TRBJ2-7, the V gene TRBV4-2, with TRBD1 matching over 7 bases. V was pared by 3 bases and J by 5 bases, with 7 bases of the junction left unmatched. Germline V gene sequence: CDR1 LGHNA, CDR2 YNFKEQ. This CDR3 has 14 amino acids. CDR3 sequence reads: CASSQGTDRNEQYF. Written as DNA, the CDR3 is TGTGCCAGCAGCCAGGGGACAGATCGGAACGAGCAGTACTTC.

The CDR3: CASNPGGPGNTIYF. CDR3 DNA: TGTGCCAGCAATCCGGGGGGCCCTGGAAACACCATATATTTT. The chain combines TRBV9 with TRBJ1-3, with D possibly matching TRBD1 (6 bases). CDR3 length: 14 residues. Trimming pared 6 bases from V and 2 bases from J, leaving 12 bases between. Germline CDR1 SGDLS, CDR2 YYNGEE.